The source of this TCR beta chain is a study of blood T cells in healthy people across ages. Regarding the study as a whole: CMV status of donors was unknown, possibly confounding expanded clonotype changes. Roughly linear age-related decline in beta diversity appeared, significant by age around 40.

Together with a sample-barcoded 5' primer, a J-beta primer mix was included in a second PCR lasting roughly 6 to 12 cycles. TCRdb re-derived calls from the 5' RACE reads in MiXCR, one entry per CDR3 protein. Among some 1.8 million distinct CDR3 sequences listed, 30% to 40% were seen once. Concerning this clonotype: What it binds is unknown.

Total RNA amounts of at least 6 micrograms were extracted per sample. The germline gives CDR1 DFQATT, CDR2 SNEGSKA (reference sequence). This CDR3 comprises 14 residues. V shed 6 bases and J shed 4 bases, with 18 bases lying between them. The sequencing sample was made of blood. The rearrangement uses TRBV20-1 and TRBJ2-5; D call uncertain. The clonotype was recovered from a human donor in good health. CDR3 sequence: CSAIPLGSLETQYF. CDR3 sequence (DNA): TGCAGTGCAATCCCCCTAGGGTCATTAGAGACCCAGTACTTC.